The clone carrying this TCR beta chain was seen just once. CDR3 length: 15 amino acids. The germline gives CDR1 SGDLS, CDR2 YYNGEE. Trimming left V 2 bases short and J 8 bases short, with 17 bases between. This specimen belongs to a study of control samples from healthy donors and cancer patients. Sequencing was performed with immunoSEQ multiplex PCR; in TCRdb, only in-frame clones are kept and a portion is missing. This sample yields approximately 82,000 clones, of which approximately 94% are seen a single time; approximately 4.8% belongs to the top ten. The chain has TRBV9 and TRBJ2-1; perhaps TRBD2 as D (6 bases). The sequencing sample was made of blood. This sequence originates from a young woman in good health. The CDR3, as DNA: TGTGCCAGCAGCGTCTCTCTCACGGGGGTGGATGAGCAGTTCTTC. Translated, it gives CASSVSLTGVDEQFF. The entire variable domain, with the rest obtained from reference TRBV9 and TRBJ2-1, is as follows: DSGVTQTPKHLITATGQRVTLRCSPRSGDLSVYWYQQSLDQGLQFLIQYYNGEERAKGNILERFSAQQFPDLHSELNLSSLELGDSALYFCASSVSLTGVDEQFFGPGTRLTVL.